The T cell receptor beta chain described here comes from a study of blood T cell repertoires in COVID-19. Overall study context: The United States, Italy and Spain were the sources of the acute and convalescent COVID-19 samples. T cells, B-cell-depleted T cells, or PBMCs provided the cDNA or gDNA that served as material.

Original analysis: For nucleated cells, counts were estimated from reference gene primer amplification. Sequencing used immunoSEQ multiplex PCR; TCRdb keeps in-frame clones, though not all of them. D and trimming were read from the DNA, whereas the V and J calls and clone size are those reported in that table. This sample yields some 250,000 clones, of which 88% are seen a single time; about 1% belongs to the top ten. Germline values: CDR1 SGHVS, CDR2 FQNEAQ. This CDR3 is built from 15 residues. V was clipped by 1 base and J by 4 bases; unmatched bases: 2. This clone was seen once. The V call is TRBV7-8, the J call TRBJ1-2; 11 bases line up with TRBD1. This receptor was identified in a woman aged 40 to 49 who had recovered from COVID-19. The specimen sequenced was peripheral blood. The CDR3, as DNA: TGTGCCAGCAGCTTAGGGGACAGGGGGGTCTATGGCTACACCTTC. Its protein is CASSLGDRGVYGYTF.